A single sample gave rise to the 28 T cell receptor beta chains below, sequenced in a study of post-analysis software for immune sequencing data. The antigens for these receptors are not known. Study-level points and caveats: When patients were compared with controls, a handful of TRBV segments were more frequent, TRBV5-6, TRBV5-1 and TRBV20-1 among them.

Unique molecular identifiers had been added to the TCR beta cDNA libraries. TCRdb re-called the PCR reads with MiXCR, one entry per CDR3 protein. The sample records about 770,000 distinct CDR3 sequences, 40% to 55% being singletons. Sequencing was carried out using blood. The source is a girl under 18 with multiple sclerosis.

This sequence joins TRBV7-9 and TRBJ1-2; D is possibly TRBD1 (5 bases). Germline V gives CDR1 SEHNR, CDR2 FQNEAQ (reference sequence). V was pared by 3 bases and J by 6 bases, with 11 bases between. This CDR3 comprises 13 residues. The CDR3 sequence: CASSFGRVNGYTF. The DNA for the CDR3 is TGTGCCAGCAGCTTTGGCAGGGTCAATGGCTACACCTTC.

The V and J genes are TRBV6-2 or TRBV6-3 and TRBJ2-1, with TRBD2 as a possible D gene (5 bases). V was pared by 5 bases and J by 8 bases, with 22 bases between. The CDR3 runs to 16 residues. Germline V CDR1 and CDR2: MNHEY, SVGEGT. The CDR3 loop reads CASSTLGSGAGYEQFF. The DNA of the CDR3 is TGTGCCAGCAGTACCCTAGGGAGCGGAGCCGGCTATGAGCAGTTCTTC.

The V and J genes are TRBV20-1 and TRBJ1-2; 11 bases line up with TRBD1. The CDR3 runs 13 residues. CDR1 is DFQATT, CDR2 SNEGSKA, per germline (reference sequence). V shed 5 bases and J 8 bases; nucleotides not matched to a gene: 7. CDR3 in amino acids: CSALPGQGEGYTF. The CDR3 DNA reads TGCAGTGCTTTACCGGGACAGGGGGAGGGCTACACCTTC.

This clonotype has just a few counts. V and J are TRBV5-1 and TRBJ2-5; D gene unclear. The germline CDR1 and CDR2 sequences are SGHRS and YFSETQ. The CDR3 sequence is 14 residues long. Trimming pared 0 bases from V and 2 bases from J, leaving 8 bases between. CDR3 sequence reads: CASSLGLQQETQYF. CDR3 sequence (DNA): TGCGCCAGCAGCTTGGGGCTACAACAAGAGACCCAGTACTTC.

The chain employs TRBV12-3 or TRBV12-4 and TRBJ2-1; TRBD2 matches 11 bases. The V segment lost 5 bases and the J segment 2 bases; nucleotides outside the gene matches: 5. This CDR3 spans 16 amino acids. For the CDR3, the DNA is TGTGCCAGCAGTCCTGATAGCGGGAGGGCCTACAATGAGCAGTTCTTC. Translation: CASSPDSGRAYNEQFF.

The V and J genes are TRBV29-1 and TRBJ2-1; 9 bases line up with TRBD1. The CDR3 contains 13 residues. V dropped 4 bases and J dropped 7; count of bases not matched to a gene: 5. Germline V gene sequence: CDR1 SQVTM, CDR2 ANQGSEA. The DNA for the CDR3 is TGCAGCGTTGCCGGGACAGGGTCTAATGAGCAGTTCTTC. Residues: CSVAGTGSNEQFF.

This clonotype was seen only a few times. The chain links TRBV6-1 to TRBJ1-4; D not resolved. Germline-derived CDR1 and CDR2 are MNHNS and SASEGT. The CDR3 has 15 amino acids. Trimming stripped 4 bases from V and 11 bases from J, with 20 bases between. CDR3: CASSASGMRSGKLFF. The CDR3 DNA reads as TGTGCCAGCAGTGCTTCCGGGATGAGGAGTGGGAAACTGTTTTTT.

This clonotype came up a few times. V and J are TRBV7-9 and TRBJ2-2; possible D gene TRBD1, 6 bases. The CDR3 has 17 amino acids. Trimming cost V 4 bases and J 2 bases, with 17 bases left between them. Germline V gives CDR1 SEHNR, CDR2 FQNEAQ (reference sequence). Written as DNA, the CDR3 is TGTGCCAGCAGCTCTCCACCGGCAGGGGTCAACACCGGGGAGCTGTTTTTT. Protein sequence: CASSSPPAGVNTGELFF.

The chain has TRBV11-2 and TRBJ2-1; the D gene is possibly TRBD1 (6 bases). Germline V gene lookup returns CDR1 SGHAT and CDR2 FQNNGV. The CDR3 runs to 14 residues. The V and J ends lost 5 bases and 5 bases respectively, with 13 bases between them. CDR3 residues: CASSPRDTNNEQFF. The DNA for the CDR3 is TGTGCCAGCAGCCCACGGGACACCAACAATGAGCAGTTCTTC. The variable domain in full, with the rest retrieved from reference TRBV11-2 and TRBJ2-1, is EAGVAQSPRYKIIEKRQSVAFWCNPISGHATLYWYQQILGQGPKLLIQFQNNGVVDDSQLPKDRFSAERLKGVDSTLKIQPAKLEDSAVYLCASSPRDTNNEQFFGPGTRLTVL.

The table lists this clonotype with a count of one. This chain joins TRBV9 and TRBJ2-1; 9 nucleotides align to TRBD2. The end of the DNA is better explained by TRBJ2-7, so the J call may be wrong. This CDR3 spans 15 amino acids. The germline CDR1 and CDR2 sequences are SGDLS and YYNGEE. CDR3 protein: CASAPGTSPKNEQYF. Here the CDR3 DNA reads TGTGCCAGCGCCCCCGGGACTAGCCCTAAGAATGAGCAGTACTTC.

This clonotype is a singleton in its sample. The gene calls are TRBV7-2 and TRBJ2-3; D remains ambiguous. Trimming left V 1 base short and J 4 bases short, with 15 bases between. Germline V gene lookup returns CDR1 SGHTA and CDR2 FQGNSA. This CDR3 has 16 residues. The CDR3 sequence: CASSLDQWLSSDTQYF. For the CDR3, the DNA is TGTGCCAGCAGCTTAGATCAGTGGTTGTCCTCAGATACGCAGTATTTT.

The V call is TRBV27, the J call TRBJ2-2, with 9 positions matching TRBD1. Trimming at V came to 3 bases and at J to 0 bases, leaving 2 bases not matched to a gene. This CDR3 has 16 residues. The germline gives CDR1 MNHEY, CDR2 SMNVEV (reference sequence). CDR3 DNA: TGTGCCAGCAGTTTGGGACAGGGTCCGAACACCGGGGAGCTGTTTTTT. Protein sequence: CASSLGQGPNTGELFF.

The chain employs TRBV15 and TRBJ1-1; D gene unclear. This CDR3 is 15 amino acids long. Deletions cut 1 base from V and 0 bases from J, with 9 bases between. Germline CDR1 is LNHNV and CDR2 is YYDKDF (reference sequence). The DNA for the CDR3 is TGTGCCACCAGCAGAGTGCCTCGACTGAACACTGAAGCTTTCTTT. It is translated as CATSRVPRLNTEAFF.

The CDR3 bases are TGTGCCAGCAGTGAGAGACTAGCGGGATCCCAACACTACGAGCAGTACTTC. Its protein is CASSERLAGSQHYEQYF. The chain carries TRBV2 and TRBJ2-7; TRBD2 agrees at 11 bases. The V gene end was trimmed by 3 bases and the J gene end by 3 bases; junction bases not matched to a gene: 10. The CDR3 length is 17 residues. Germline V gives CDR1 SNHLY, CDR2 FYNNEI.

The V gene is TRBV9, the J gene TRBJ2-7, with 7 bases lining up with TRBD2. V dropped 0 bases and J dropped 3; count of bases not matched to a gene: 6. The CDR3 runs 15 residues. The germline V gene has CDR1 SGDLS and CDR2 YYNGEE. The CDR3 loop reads CASSVDPSGNYEQYF. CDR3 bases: TGTGCCAGCAGCGTAGACCCTAGCGGAAACTACGAGCAGTACTTC.

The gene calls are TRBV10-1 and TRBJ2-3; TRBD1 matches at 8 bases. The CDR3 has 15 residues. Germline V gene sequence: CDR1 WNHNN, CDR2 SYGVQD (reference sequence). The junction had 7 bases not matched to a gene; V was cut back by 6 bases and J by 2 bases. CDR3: CASSQTGVATDTQYF. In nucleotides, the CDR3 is TGCGCCAGCAGCCAGACAGGGGTAGCCACAGATACGCAGTATTTT.

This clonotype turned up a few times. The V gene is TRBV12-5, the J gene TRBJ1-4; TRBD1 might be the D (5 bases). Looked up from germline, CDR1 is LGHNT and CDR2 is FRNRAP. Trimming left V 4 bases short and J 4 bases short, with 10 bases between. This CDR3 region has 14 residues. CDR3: CASGSPGINEKLFF. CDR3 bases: TGTGCTAGTGGTTCCCCAGGGATTAATGAAAAACTGTTTTTT.

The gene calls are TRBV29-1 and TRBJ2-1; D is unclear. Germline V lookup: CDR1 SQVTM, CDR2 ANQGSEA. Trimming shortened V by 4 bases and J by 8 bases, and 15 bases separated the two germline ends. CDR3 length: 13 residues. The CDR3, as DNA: TGCAGCGTTGCCGGGTCAGGCTGGGATGAGCAGTTCTTC. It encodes CSVAGSGWDEQFF.

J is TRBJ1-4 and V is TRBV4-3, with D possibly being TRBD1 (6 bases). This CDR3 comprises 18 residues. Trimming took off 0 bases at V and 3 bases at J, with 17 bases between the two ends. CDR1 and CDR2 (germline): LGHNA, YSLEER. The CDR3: CASSQDLSGAGSNEKLFF. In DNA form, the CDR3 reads TGCGCCAGCAGCCAAGATTTGTCAGGGGCTGGTTCTAATGAAAAACTGTTTTTT.

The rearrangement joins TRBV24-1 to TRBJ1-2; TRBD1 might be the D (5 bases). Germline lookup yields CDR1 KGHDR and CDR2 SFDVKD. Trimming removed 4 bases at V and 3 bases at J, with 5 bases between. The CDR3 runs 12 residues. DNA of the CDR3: TGTGCCACCAGTGACAGGGACTATGGCTACACCTTC. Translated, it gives CATSDRDYGYTF.

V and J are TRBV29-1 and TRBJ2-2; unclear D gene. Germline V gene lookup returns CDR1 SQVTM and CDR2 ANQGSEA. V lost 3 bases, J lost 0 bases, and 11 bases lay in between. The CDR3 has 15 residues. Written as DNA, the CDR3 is TGCAGCGTTGACACGGGCTTCTCGAACACCGGGGAGCTGTTTTTT. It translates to CSVDTGFSNTGELFF.

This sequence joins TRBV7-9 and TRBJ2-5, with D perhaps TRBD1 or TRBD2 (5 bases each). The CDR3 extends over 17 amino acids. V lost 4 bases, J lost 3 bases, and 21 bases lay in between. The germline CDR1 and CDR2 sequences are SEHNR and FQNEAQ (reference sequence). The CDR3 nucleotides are TGTGCCAGCAGCTCGAATACGAAGGGACGCCGAAAAGAGACCCAGTACTTC. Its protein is CASSSNTKGRRKETQYF.

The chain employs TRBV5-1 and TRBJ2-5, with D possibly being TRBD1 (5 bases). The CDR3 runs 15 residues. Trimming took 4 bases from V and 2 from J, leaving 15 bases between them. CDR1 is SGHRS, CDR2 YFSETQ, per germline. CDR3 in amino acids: CASSPVGALQETQYF. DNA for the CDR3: TGCGCCAGCAGCCCGGTAGGGGCCCTTCAAGAGACCCAGTACTTC.

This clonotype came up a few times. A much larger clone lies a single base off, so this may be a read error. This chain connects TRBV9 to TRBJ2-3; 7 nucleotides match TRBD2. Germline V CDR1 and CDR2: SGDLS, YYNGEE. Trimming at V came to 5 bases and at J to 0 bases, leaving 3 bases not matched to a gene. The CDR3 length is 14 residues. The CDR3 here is CASSGSGSTDTQYF. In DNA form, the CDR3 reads TGTGCCAGCAGTGGTAGCGGGAGCACAGATACGCAGTATTTT.

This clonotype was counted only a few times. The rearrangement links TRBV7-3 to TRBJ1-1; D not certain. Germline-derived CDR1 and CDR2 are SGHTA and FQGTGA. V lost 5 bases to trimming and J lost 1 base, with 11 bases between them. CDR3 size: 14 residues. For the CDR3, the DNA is TGTGCCAGCAGCCGGGGTGTTGCGAACACTGAAGCTTTCTTT. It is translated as CASSRGVANTEAFF.

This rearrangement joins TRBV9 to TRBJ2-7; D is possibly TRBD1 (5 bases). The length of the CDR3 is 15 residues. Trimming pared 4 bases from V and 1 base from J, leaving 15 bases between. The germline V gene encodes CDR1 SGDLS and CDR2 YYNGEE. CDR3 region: CASSPDSAPSYEQYF. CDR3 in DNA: TGTGCCAGCAGCCCCGACAGTGCCCCATCCTACGAGCAGTACTTC.

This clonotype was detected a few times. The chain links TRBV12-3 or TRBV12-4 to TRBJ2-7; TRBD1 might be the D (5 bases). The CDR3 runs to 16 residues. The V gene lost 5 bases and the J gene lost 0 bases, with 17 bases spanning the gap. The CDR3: CASSPTRQGGSYEQYF. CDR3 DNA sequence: TGTGCCAGCAGTCCGACCCGGCAGGGTGGCTCCTACGAGCAGTACTTC.

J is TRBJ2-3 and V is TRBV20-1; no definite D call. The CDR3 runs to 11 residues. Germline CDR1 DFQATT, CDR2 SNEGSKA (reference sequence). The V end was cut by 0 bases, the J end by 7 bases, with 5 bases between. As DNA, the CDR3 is TGCAGTGCTAGAGATGCAAATACGCAGTATTTT. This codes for CSARDANTQYF.